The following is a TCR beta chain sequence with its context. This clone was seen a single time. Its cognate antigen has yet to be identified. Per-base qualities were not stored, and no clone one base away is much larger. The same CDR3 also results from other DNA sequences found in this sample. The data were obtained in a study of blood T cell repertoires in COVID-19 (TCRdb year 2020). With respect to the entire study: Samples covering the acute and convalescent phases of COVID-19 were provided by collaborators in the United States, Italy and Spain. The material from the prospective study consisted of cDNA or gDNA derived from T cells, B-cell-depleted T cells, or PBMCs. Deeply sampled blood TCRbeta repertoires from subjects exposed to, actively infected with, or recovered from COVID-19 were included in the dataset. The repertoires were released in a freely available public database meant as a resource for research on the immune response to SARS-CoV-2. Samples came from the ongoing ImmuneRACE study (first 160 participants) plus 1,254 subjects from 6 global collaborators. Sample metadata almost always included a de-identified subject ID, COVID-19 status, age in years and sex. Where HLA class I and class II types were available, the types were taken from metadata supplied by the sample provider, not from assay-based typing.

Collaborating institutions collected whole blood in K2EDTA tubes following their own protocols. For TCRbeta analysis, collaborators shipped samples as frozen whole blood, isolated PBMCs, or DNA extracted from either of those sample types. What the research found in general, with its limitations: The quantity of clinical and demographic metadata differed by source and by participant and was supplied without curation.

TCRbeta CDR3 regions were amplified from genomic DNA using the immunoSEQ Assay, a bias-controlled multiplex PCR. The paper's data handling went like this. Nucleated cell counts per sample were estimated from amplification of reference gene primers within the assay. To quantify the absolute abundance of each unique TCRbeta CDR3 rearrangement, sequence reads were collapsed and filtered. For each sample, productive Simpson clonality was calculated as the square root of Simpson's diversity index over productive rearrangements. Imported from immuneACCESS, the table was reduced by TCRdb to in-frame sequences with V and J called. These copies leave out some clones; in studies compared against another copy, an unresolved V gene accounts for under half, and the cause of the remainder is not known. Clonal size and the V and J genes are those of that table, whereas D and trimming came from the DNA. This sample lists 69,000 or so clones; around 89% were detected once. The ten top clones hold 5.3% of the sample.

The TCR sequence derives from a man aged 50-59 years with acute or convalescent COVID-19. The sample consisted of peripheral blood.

The CDR3 protein is CASSLEGDSTDTQYF. The base sequence is TGCGCCAGCAGCTTGGAGGGGGACAGCACAGATACGCAGTATTTT. Recombination linked TRBV5-1 to TRBJ2-3, with a weak D call of TRBD1 (6 bases match). Including the terminal cysteine and phenylalanine, the CDR3 comprises 15 residues. Solely the CDR3 DNA is kept, with 45 bases framed from the first base. Between the V and J ends, shortened by 0 bases and 0 bases respectively, the junction contains 8 bases. From the germline V gene, CDR1 is SGHRS and CDR2 is YFSETQ. Reference TRBV5-1 and TRBJ2-3 proteins supply the regions before and after the CDR3; the full variable domain is: KAGVTQTPRYLIKTRGQQVTLSCSPISGHRSVSWYQQTPGQGLQFLFEYFSETQRNKGNFPGRFSGRQFSNSRSEMNVSTLELGDSALYLCASSLEGDSTDTQYFGPGTRLTVL.